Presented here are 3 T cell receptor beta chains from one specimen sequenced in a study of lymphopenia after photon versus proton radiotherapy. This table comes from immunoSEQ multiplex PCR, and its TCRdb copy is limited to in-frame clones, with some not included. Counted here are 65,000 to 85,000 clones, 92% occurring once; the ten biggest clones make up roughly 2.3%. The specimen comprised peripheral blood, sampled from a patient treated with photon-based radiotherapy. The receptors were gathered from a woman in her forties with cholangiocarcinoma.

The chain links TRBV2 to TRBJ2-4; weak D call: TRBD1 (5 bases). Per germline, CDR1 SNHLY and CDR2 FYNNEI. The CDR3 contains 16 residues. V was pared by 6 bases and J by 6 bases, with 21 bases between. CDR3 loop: CASSVLTVTIINIQYF. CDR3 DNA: TGTGCCAGCAGCGTCCTGACAGTTACAATCATAAACATTCAGTACTTC.

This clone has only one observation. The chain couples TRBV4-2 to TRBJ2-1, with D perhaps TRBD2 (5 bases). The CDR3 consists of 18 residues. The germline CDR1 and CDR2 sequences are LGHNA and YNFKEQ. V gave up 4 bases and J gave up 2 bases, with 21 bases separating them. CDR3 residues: CASSPSQAYGNTYNEQFF. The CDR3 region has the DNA TGTGCCAGCAGCCCGTCACAAGCATACGGGAACACCTACAATGAGCAGTTCTTC.

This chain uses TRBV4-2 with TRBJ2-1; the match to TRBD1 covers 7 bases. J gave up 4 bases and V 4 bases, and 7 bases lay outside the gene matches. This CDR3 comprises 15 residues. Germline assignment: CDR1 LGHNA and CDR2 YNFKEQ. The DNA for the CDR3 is TGTGCCAGCAGCCCAACGGACAGGTTATACAATGAGCAGTTCTTC. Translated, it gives CASSPTDRLYNEQFF.